Presented here are 25 T cell receptor beta chains from one specimen sequenced in a study of beta chain features in type 1 diabetes. TCRB transcripts that were expressed got sequenced, as all of the isolated RNA had been reverse transcribed. The assay was immunoSEQ multiplex PCR, and TCRdb's table has in-frame clones only and misses some. This repertoire shows about 900,000 clones, 15% to 20% found once; its top ten account for 0.023%. Sequencing used naive CD4+ T cells from blood. These receptors were taken from a woman between 18 and 30 years old in good health.

This clone has a handful of counts. This chain connects TRBV6-1 to TRBJ2-6; tentative D call: TRBD2 (6 bases). Germline CDR1 is MNHNS and CDR2 is SASEGT. Trimming pared 3 bases from V and 2 bases from J, leaving 11 bases between. The CDR3 length is 16 residues. CDR3 sequence: CASSDPWGAGANVLTF. The CDR3 bases are TGTGCCAGCAGTGATCCTTGGGGGGCTGGGGCCAACGTCCTGACTTTC.

The rearrangement joins TRBV7-6 to TRBJ2-2; a possible D gene is TRBD2 (6 bases). CDR3 length: 15 residues. In germline, CDR1 is SGHVS, CDR2 FNYEAQ. V was clipped by 2 bases and J by 1 base, with 8 bases between them. The CDR3 here is CASSLLAWNTGELFF. The CDR3 DNA sequence: TGTGCCAGCAGCTTACTAGCGTGGAACACCGGGGAGCTGTTTTTT.

The V call is TRBV28, the J call TRBJ1-2; D is unresolved. Germline CDR1 MDHEN, CDR2 SYDVKM. Trimming removed 2 bases at V and 9 bases at J, with 16 bases between. This CDR3 comprises 14 residues. The CDR3 here is CASSLSQPLRSYTF. CDR3 coding DNA: TGTGCCAGCAGTTTAAGCCAACCGCTTCGTAGCTACACCTTC.

The count of this clone is one. The V call is TRBV7-9, the J call TRBJ1-3; TRBD1 matches 7 bases. The CDR3 consists of 16 residues. Germline V lookup: CDR1 SEHNR, CDR2 FQNEAQ (reference sequence). After removal of 3 bases from V and 5 bases from J, the junction contained 10 bases not matched to a gene. The CDR3 DNA is TGTGCCAGCAGCTTTTATGCGACAGGGACCAGAAACACCATATATTTT. Its translation: CASSFYATGTRNTIYF. The full variable domain, completed using reference TRBV7-9 and TRBJ1-3, is DTGVSQNPRHKITKRGQNVTFRCDPISEHNRLYWYRQTLGQGPEFLTYFQNEAQLEKSRLLSDRFSAERPKGSFSTLEIQRTEQGDSAMYLCASSFYATGTRNTIYFGEGSWLTVV.

The gene calls are TRBV7-3 and TRBJ2-1; D unresolved. There are 15 residues in the CDR3. The germline V and J ends were trimmed by 1 base and 2 bases, with 9 bases remaining between them. CDR1 SGHTA and CDR2 FQGTGA come from the germline V gene. The CDR3 region is CASSLIQSPYNEQFF. CDR3 in DNA: TGTGCCAGCAGCTTAATCCAGAGTCCCTACAATGAGCAGTTCTTC.

This clone showed up just a few times. The chain uses TRBV7-2 and TRBJ2-7, with D maybe TRBD2 (6 bases). Trimming removed 3 bases at V and 0 bases at J, with 15 bases between. The CDR3 runs to 16 residues. Germline loops: CDR1 SGHTA, CDR2 FQGNSA. CDR3 amino acids: CASSFFGGKSSYEQYF. CDR3 bases: TGTGCCAGCAGCTTTTTCGGGGGAAAAAGCTCCTACGAGCAGTACTTC.

This clone was counted between two and nine times. The CDR3 DNA is TGTGCCAGCAGTTTACCCAACAGGGGGCAAGAGACCCAGTACTTC. Its protein is CASSLPNRGQETQYF. The gene calls are TRBV28 and TRBJ2-5, with TRBD1 matching 8 bases. Looked up from germline, CDR1 is MDHEN and CDR2 is SYDVKM. V lost 2 bases to trimming and J lost 2 bases; unmatched junction nucleotides: 4. The length of the CDR3 is 15 residues.

This clone was counted between two and nine times. This sequence joins TRBV6-5 and TRBJ2-7; D might be TRBD2 (6 bases). The CDR3 runs to 14 residues. Germline CDR1 reads MNHEY; CDR2 reads SVGAGI. Trimming left V 10 bases short and J 0 bases short, with 16 bases between. CDR3 sequence reads: CATSQRAFSYEQYF. Written as DNA, the CDR3 is TGTGCCACTTCCCAGCGGGCCTTCTCCTACGAGCAGTACTTC.

The chain has TRBV18 and TRBJ2-7, with no clear D. Trimming removed 1 base at V and 5 bases at J, with 9 bases between. Germline CDR1 is KGHSH and CDR2 is LQKENI. The CDR3 consists of 13 residues. The CDR3 spells CASSPLVIDEQYF. The CDR3, as DNA: TGTGCCAGCTCACCACTAGTTATCGACGAGCAGTACTTC. Full variable domain (missing parts from reference TRBV18 and TRBJ2-7): NAGVMQNPRHLVRRRGQEARLRCSPMKGHSHVYWYRQLPEEGLKFMVYLQKENIIDESGMPKERFSAEFPKEGPSILRIQQVVRGDSAAYFCASSPLVIDEQYFGPGTRLTVT.

The rearrangement joins TRBV5-1 to TRBJ2-7; 8 positions match TRBD1. Germline-derived CDR1 and CDR2 are SGHRS and YFSETQ. The CDR3 runs 15 residues. The trim removed 3 bases at V and 3 bases at J, leaving 8 bases unmatched. CDR3 amino acids: CASSSRTGTNYEQYF. The CDR3 DNA reads TGCGCCAGCAGCTCCCGGACAGGGACAAACTACGAGCAGTACTTC.

The CDR3 sequence is CATSSREGNQPQHF. CDR3 nucleotides: TGTGCCACCAGCAGCAGGGAAGGCAATCAGCCCCAGCATTTT. The gene calls are TRBV15 and TRBJ1-5; TRBD1 might be the D (5 bases). V shed 3 bases and J shed 2 bases, with 8 bases lying between them. The length of the CDR3 is 14 residues. The germline CDR1 and CDR2 sequences are LNHNV and YYDKDF (reference sequence).

This clone came up once. The chain joins TRBV5-4 to TRBJ2-3; 10 bases line up with TRBD2. CDR1 is SGHNT, CDR2 YYREEE, per germline (reference sequence). V was pared by 3 bases and J by 6 bases, with 7 bases of the junction left unmatched. This CDR3 spans 15 amino acids. The CDR3 sequence is CASSSAGGLSDTQYF. The CDR3 region has the DNA TGTGCCAGCAGCTCAGCGGGAGGGCTCTCTGATACGCAGTATTTT.

This clone has only a few counts. The V and J genes are TRBV15 and TRBJ2-1; 13 nucleotides line up with TRBD2. The length of the CDR3 is 16 residues. Per germline, CDR1 LNHNV and CDR2 YYDKDF (reference sequence). Trimming removed 1 base from V and 7 bases from J; junction bases left unmatched: 4. The CDR3 reads CATSRGTSGSRNEQFF. DNA for the CDR3: TGTGCCACCAGCAGAGGGACTAGCGGGAGCAGAAATGAGCAGTTCTTC. Full variable domain (remainder filled in from reference TRBV15 and TRBJ2-1): DAMVIQNPRYQVTQFGKPVTLSCSQTLNHNVMYWYQQKSSQAPKLLFHYYDKDFNNEADTPDNFQSRRPNTSFCFLDIRSPGLGDTAMYLCATSRGTSGSRNEQFFGPGTRLTVL.

This clone was counted only a few times. Other DNA sequences in this sample translate to the same CDR3. The chain joins TRBV18 to TRBJ2-1; the match to TRBD2 covers 10 bases. The CDR3 is 15 residues long. The germline V gene has CDR1 KGHSH and CDR2 LQKENI. With 3 bases clipped from V and 3 bases from J, the junction kept 2 bases outside the gene matches. CDR3 sequence reads: CASSPLAGDYNEQFF. The CDR3 coding sequence is TGTGCCAGCTCACCTCTAGCGGGAGACTACAATGAGCAGTTCTTC.

Details on this clone: A much larger clone differs by one base, so this may be a read error. This chain uses TRBV10-3 with TRBJ2-5; 7 bases match TRBD1. Germline CDR1 and CDR2: ENHRY and SYGVKD. The CDR3 runs 11 residues. The CDR3: CAIKGTENQYF. CDR3 nucleotides: TGTGCCATCAAGGGGACAGAGAACCAGTACTTC.

This clone came up a few times. The CDR3 sequence: CASRPLQGAFSRDGYTF. CDR3 coding DNA: TGTGCCAGCAGGCCCTTACAGGGGGCGTTTTCGCGCGATGGCTACACCTTC. V usage is TRBV4-2 and J usage is TRBJ1-2; 9 nucleotides line up with TRBD1. With V trimmed by 6 bases and J by 6 bases, 17 bases remained unmatched. Germline values: CDR1 LGHNA, CDR2 YNFKEQ. CDR3 size: 17 residues.

In the case of this clone: Other DNA sequences within the sample encode an identical CDR3. This sequence joins TRBV20-1 and TRBJ2-5; tentatively, D is TRBD1 (6 bases). The CDR3 totals 10 residues. The germline V and J ends were trimmed by 6 bases and 5 bases, with 7 bases remaining between them. Germline V gene sequence: CDR1 DFQATT, CDR2 SNEGSKA (reference sequence). CDR3 amino acids: CSARGETQYF. CDR3 sequence (DNA): TGCAGTGCGAGGGGGGAGACCCAGTACTTC.

The gene calls are TRBV20-1 and TRBJ1-1; D gene uncertain. Germline V gene sequence: CDR1 DFQATT, CDR2 SNEGSKA (reference sequence). The CDR3 loop spans 8 amino acids. The CDR3 DNA reads TGCGTTCTCCGGCAAGCTTTCTTT. Protein: CVLRQAFF.

The V gene is TRBV28, the J gene TRBJ2-7, with a weak D call TRBD2 (5 bases). Germline CDR1 reads MDHEN; CDR2 reads SYDVKM. V dropped 7 bases and J dropped 5 bases, with 9 bases sitting between them. There are 11 residues in the CDR3. The CDR3 here is CASNGENEQYF. CDR3 DNA sequence: TGTGCCAGCAATGGGGAGAACGAGCAGTACTTC.

The chain uses TRBV2 and TRBJ2-5; maybe TRBD2 (5 bases). V lost 4 bases and J 0 bases, leaving 12 bases between the germline ends. The CDR3 runs to 15 residues. Germline CDR1 reads SNHLY; CDR2 reads FYNNEI. In DNA form, the CDR3 reads TGTGCCAGCAGTGTAGCCGGGAAGTACCAAGAGACCCAGTACTTC. It codes for CASSVAGKYQETQYF. The full variable domain, in which reference TRBV2 and TRBJ2-5 provide the parts outside the CDR3, is EPEVTQTPSHQVTQMGQEVILRCVPISNHLYFYWYRQILGQKVEFLVSFYNNEISEKSEIFDDQFSVERPDGSNFTLKIRSTKLEDSAMYFCASSVAGKYQETQYFGPGTRLLVL.

The J gene is TRBJ2-1, the V gene TRBV6-1; 13 nucleotides line up with TRBD2. With 1 base clipped from V and 6 bases from J, the junction kept 12 bases outside the gene matches. The germline CDR1 and CDR2 sequences are MNHNS and SASEGT. The length of the CDR3 is 19 residues. The CDR3 protein is CASSEGWRWGTSGINEQFF. As DNA, the CDR3 is TGTGCCAGCAGTGAAGGTTGGCGGTGGGGGACTAGCGGGATCAATGAGCAGTTCTTC.

Turning to this clone: This sample also contains other DNA sequences that code for the same CDR3. The gene calls are TRBV6-5 and TRBJ2-3; D ambiguous. Germline V CDR1 and CDR2: MNHEY, SVGAGI. Between the trimmed V and J ends, which lost 3 bases and 5 bases, there was a span of 3 bases. The CDR3 has 11 residues. The CDR3 sequence: CASSYGDTQYF. The CDR3 coding sequence is TGTGCCAGCAGTTATGGAGATACGCAGTATTTT.

The chain uses TRBV11-2 and TRBJ2-7, with D possibly being TRBD1 or TRBD2 (5 bases each). The V end was cut by 0 bases, the J end by 2 bases, with 11 bases between. This CDR3 region has 15 residues. Germline CDR1 is SGHAT and CDR2 is FQNNGV. The CDR3 coding sequence is TGTGCCAGCAGCTTAGAGGGGGACGGAACCTACGAGCAGTACTTC. This gives the protein CASSLEGDGTYEQYF.

This clone was seen only a few times. The CDR3 reads CASSARITDTQYF. The DNA for the CDR3 is TGTGCCAGCAGTGCTCGGATTACAGATACGCAGTATTTT. J is TRBJ2-3 and V is TRBV25-1; D ambiguous. Per germline, CDR1 MGHDK and CDR2 SYGVNS. This CDR3 spans 13 amino acids. V was pared by 4 bases and J by 3 bases, with 8 bases between.

This clone was counted between two and nine times. The chain employs TRBV7-9 and TRBJ2-7; possibly TRBD1 for D (6 bases). CDR1 is SEHNR and CDR2 is FQNEAQ in the germline V gene (reference sequence). Trimming removed 0 bases from V and 1 base from J, with 19 bases in between. The length of the CDR3 is 18 residues. CDR3 amino acids: CASSLASPGTPRSYEQYF. The CDR3 nucleotides read TGTGCCAGCAGCTTAGCGAGCCCAGGGACACCGCGGTCCTACGAGCAGTACTTC.